The present entry profiles one TCR beta chain with its context. The data originate from a study of cytomegalovirus exposure and HLA in healthy donors. PCR involved 60 Vbeta and 13 Jbeta primers. Sequencing was performed with immunoSEQ multiplex PCR; in TCRdb, only in-frame clones are kept and a portion is missing. The profile shows 110,000 or so clones, over 80% of them singletons. Between the trimmed V and J ends, which lost 2 bases and 6 bases, there was a span of 16 bases. CDR1 is GTSNPN, CDR2 SVGIG, per germline (reference sequence). The CDR3 is 15 amino acids. The gene calls are TRBV30 and TRBJ1-4; D is perhaps TRBD1 (6 bases). Sequenced material: PBMCs. The TCR comes from a man younger than 45 in good health and CMV-seropositive. The CDR3 DNA is TGTGCCTGGAGTTTGGGGCGGGGGGCGTATGAAAAACTGTTTTTT. This translates into CAWSLGRGAYEKLFF.